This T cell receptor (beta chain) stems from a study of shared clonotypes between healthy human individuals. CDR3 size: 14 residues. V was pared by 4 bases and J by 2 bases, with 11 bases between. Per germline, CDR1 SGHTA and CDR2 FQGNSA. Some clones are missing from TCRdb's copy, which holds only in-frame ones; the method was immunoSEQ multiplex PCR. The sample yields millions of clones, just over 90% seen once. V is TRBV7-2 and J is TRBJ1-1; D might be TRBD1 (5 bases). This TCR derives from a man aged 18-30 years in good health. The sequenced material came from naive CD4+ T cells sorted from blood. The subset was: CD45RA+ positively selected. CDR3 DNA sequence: TGTGCCAGCAGCTCTCGTGGGGGTAACACTGAAGCTTTCTTT. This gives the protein CASSSRGGNTEAFF.